The present T cell receptor beta chain was sequenced within a study of blood T cell repertoires in COVID-19. Sequencing used immunoSEQ multiplex PCR; TCRdb keeps in-frame clones, though not all of them. The sample carries around 100,000 clones, roughly 87% recorded once. Germline V lookup: CDR1 SGHDT, CDR2 YYEEEE. V shed 2 bases and J shed 4 bases, with 18 bases lying between them. The CDR3 is made up of 16 amino acids. The sequencing input was peripheral blood. The V and J genes are TRBV5-6 and TRBJ1-2, with a tentative D call TRBD1 (6 bases). The receptor comes from a man younger than 35 with COVID-19, enrolled during active disease. The CDR3 DNA reads as TGTGCCAGCAGCTTCCGGTTCAGGGGACCTCTCTATGGCTACACCTTC. Translating gives CASSFRFRGPLYGYTF. Full variable domain (outside the CDR3, taken from reference TRBV5-6 and TRBJ1-2): DAGVTQSPTHLIKTRGQQVTLRCSPKSGHDTVSWYQQALGQGPQFIFQYYEEEERQRGNFPDRFSGHQFPNYSSELNVNALLLGDSALYLCASSFRFRGPLYGYTFGSGTRLTVV.